The entry that follows covers one TCR beta chain sequence. The antigen this receptor binds is unknown. No base qualities exist here, and no much larger clone lies one base off it. The data derive from a study of blood T cell repertoires in COVID-19 (dated by TCRdb to 2020 to 2021). Background for the entire study: The collaborator samples originated in the United States, Italy and Spain and spanned the acute and convalescent phases of COVID-19. The material from the prospective study consisted of cDNA or gDNA derived from T cells, B-cell-depleted T cells, or PBMCs. The repertoires were released in a freely available public database meant as a resource for research on the immune response to SARS-CoV-2. The dataset comprised deeply sampled blood TCRbeta repertoires from subjects exposed to, actively infected with, or recovered from COVID-19. A de-identified subject ID, COVID-19 status, age in years and sex were almost always included in the sample metadata. The samples were drawn from the first 160 participants of the ongoing ImmuneRACE study and from over a thousand subjects provided by 6 global collaborators. Where available, HLA class I and class II types were obtained from metadata supplied by the sample provider rather than from assay-based typing. Here is what the overall study found, with its caveats: The amount of clinical and demographic metadata varied by source and participant and was provided uncurated.

The collaborating institutions used their own protocols to collect whole blood in K2EDTA tubes. For TCRbeta analysis, collaborators shipped samples as frozen whole blood, isolated PBMCs, or DNA extracted from either of those sample types. The immunoSEQ Assay, a bias-controlled multiplex PCR, was used to amplify TCRbeta CDR3 regions from genomic DNA. The authors' pipeline ran thus. Within the assay, amplification of reference gene primers was used to estimate how many nucleated cells each sample contained. To quantify the absolute abundance of each unique TCRbeta CDR3 rearrangement, sequence reads were collapsed and filtered. For each sample, productive Simpson clonality was calculated by taking the square root of Simpson's diversity index across productive rearrangements. The table was pulled from immuneACCESS by TCRdb, which kept in-frame rearrangements only. Such tables lose some clones; where checked, under half of the loss comes from unresolved V genes, and the rest has no known cause. For V, J and clone size, that table is used; D and trimming come from the DNA. The sample table holds over 95,000 clones, of which approximately 79% were seen once. The leading ten clones occupy about a sixth of the sample.

For CDR1 and CDR2, the germline V gene lists KGHSH and LQKENI. The CDR3 covers 16 residues, taking in both the cysteine and the phenylalanine. The sequence is cut down to CDR3 DNA, 48 bases in frame from base 1. V sheds 0 bases and J sheds 3 bases, leaving 12 bases between their ends. The V gene is TRBV18 and the J gene is TRBJ1-5; the D gene is perhaps TRBD1, from 5 matching bases. The TCR was taken from a woman of 80 years or more with active or convalescent COVID-19. Sequenced sample: peripheral blood. The nucleotide sequence reads as follows: TGTGCCAGCTCACCACCGGGCAGGGCCTTCAATCAGCCCCAGCATTTT. This is translated as CASSPPGRAFNQPQHF.